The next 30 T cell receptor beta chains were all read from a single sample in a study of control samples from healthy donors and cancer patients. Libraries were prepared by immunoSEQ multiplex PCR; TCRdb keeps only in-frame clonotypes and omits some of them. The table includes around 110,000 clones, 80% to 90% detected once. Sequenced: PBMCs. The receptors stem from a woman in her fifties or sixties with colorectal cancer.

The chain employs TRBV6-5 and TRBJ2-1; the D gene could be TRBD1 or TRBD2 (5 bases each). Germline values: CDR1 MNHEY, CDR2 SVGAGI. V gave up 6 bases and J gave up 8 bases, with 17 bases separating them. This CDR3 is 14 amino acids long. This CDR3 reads CASSTGGSDYEQFF. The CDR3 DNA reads TGTGCCAGCAGCACAGGAGGCAGTGATTATGAGCAGTTCTTC.

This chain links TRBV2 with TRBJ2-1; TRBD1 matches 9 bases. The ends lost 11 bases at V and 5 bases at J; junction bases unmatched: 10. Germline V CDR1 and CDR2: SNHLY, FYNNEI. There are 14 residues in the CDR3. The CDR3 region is CAGGGTGPNNEQFF. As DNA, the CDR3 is TGTGCCGGAGGGGGGACAGGGCCCAACAATGAGCAGTTCTTC.

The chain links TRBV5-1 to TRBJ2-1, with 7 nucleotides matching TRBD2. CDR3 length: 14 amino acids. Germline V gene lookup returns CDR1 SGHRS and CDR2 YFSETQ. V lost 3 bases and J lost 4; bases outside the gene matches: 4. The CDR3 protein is CASSWDYSYNEQFF. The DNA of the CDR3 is TGCGCCAGCAGCTGGGACTACTCGTACAATGAGCAGTTCTTC. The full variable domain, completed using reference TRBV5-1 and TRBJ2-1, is KAGVTQTPRYLIKTRGQQVTLSCSPISGHRSVSWYQQTPGQGLQFLFEYFSETQRNKGNFPGRFSGRQFSNSRSEMNVSTLELGDSALYLCASSWDYSYNEQFFGPGTRLTVL.

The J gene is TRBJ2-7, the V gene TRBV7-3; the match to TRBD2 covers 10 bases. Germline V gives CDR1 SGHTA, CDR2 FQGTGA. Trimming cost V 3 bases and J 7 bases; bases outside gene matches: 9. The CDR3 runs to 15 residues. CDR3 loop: CASSFSPGLASEQYF. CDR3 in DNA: TGTGCCAGCAGCTTCTCCCCGGGACTAGCGTCAGAGCAGTACTTC.

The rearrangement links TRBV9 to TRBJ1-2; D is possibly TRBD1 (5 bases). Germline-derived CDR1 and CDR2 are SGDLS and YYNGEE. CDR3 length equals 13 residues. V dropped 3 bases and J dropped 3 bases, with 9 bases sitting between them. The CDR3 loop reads CASSAGGDYGYTF. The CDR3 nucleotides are TGTGCCAGCAGCGCCGGGGGGGACTATGGCTACACCTTC.

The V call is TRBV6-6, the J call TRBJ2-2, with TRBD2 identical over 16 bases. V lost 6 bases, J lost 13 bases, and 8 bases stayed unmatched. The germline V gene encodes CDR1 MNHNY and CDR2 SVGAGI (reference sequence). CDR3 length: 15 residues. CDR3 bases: TGTGCCAGCAGGCCACCCGGGACTAGCGGGAGGGGGCTGTTTTTT. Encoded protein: CASRPPGTSGRGLFF.

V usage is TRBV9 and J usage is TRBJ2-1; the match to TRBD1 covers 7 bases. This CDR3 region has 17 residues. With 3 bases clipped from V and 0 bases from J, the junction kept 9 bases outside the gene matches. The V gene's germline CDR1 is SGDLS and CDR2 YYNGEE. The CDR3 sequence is CASSDGQVSHSYNEQFF. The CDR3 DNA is TGTGCCAGCAGCGACGGACAGGTATCACACTCCTACAATGAGCAGTTCTTC.

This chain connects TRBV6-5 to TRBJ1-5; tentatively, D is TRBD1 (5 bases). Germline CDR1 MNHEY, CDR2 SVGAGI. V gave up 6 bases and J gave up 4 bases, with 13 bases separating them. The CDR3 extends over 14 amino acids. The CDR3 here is CASSPGGENQPQHF. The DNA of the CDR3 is TGTGCCAGCAGCCCGGGGGGAGAAAATCAGCCCCAGCATTTT.

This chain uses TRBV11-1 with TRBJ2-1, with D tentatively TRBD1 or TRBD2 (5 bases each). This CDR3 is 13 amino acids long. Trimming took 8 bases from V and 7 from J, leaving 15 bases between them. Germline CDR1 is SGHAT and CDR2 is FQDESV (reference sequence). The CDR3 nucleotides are TGTGCCAGCGCCTCCAGCTGGGGGAATGAGCAGTTCTTC. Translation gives CASASSWGNEQFF.

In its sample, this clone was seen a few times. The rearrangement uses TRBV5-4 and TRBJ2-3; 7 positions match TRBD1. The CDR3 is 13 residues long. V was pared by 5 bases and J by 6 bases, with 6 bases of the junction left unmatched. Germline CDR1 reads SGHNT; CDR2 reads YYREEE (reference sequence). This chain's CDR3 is CASSFKGADTQYF. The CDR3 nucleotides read TGTGCCAGCAGTTTCAAGGGGGCCGATACGCAGTATTTT.

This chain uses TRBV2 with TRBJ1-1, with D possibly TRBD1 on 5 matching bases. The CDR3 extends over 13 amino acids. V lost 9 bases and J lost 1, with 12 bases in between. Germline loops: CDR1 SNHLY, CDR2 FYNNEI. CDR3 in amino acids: CASGTETNTEAFF. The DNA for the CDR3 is TGTGCCAGTGGGACGGAGACGAACACTGAAGCTTTCTTT.

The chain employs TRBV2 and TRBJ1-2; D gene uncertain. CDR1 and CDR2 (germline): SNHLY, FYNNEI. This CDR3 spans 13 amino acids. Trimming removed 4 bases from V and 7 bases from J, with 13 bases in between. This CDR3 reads CASSADSAGGYTF. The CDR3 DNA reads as TGTGCCAGCAGTGCGGACTCGGCCGGTGGCTACACCTTC.

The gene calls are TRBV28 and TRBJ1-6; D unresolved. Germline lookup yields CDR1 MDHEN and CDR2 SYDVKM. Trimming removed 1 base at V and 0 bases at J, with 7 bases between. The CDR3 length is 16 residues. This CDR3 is CASSLSWVSYNSPLHF. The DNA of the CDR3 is TGTGCCAGCAGTTTATCGTGGGTCTCCTATAATTCACCCCTCCACTTT. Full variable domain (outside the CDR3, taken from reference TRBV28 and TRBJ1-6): DVKVTQSSRYLVKRTGEKVFLECVQDMDHENMFWYRQDPGLGLRLIYFSYDVKMKEKGDIPEGYSVSREKKERFSLILESASTNQTSMYLCASSLSWVSYNSPLHFGNGTRLTVT.

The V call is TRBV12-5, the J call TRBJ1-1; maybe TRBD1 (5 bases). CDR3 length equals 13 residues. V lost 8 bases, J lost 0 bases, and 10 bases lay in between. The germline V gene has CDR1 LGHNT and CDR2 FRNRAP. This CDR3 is CASRRQLNTEAFF. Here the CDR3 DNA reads TGTGCTAGTAGAAGACAGCTGAACACTGAAGCTTTCTTT.

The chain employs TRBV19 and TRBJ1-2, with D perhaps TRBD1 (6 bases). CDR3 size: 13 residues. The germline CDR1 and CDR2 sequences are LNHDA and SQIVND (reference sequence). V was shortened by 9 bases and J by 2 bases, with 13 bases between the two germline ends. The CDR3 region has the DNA TGTGCCAGCACCCCGGACAGAAACTATGGCTACACCTTC. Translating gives CASTPDRNYGYTF.

CDR3 coding DNA: TGTGCCAGCAGTGAAGAACAGGGGAGAGAGACCCAGTACTTC. Its protein is CASSEEQGRETQYF. The chain carries TRBV2 and TRBJ2-5; 7 nucleotides align to TRBD1. The ends lost 1 base at V and 4 bases at J; junction bases unmatched: 3. Germline-derived CDR1 and CDR2 are SNHLY and FYNNEI. The CDR3 consists of 14 residues.

In DNA form, the CDR3 reads TGTGCCAGCAGCCCCGCCGGACGGAGTGGCTACACCTTC. Translated: CASSPAGRSGYTF. The chain recombines TRBV21-1 with TRBJ1-2. TRBV21-1 is noted as a pseudogene. The length of the CDR3 is 13 residues.

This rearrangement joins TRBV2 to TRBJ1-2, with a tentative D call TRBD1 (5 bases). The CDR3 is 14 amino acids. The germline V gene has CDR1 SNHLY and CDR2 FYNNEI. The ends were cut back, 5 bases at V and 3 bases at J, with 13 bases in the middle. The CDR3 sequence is CASSQWGRDYGYTF. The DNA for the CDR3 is TGTGCCAGCAGTCAATGGGGCCGAGACTATGGCTACACCTTC.

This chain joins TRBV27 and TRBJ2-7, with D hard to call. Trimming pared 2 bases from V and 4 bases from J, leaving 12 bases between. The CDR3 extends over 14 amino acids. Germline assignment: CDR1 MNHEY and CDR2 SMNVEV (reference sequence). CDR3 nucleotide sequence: TGTGCCAGCAGTTTACAGCACGGCGGTTACGAGCAGTACTTC. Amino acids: CASSLQHGGYEQYF.

This CDR3 reads CASETGVRTGELFF. The CDR3 nucleotides read TGTGCCAGTGAAACAGGGGTTCGGACCGGGGAGCTGTTTTTT. The genes are TRBV19 and TRBJ2-2, with 7 bases identical to TRBD1. CDR3 length equals 14 residues. Per the germline V gene, CDR1 is LNHDA and CDR2 is SQIVND (reference sequence). Unmatched junction bases numbered 8, after V lost 8 bases and J lost 5 bases.

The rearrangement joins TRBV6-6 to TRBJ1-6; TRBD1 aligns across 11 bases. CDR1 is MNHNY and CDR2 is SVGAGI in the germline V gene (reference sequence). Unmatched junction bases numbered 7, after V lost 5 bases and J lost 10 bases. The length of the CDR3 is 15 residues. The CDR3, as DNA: TGTGCCAGCAGTCCCGGGACAGGGGGTAGGTCACCCCTCCACTTT. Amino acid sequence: CASSPGTGGRSPLHF.

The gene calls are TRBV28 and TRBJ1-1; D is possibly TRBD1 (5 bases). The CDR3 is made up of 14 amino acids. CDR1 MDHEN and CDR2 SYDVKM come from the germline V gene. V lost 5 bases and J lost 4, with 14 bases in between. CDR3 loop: CASSRPGLGTEAFF. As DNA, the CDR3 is TGTGCCAGCAGTAGACCGGGACTGGGCACTGAAGCTTTCTTT. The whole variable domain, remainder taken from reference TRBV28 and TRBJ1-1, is DVKVTQSSRYLVKRTGEKVFLECVQDMDHENMFWYRQDPGLGLRLIYFSYDVKMKEKGDIPEGYSVSREKKERFSLILESASTNQTSMYLCASSRPGLGTEAFFGQGTRLTVV.

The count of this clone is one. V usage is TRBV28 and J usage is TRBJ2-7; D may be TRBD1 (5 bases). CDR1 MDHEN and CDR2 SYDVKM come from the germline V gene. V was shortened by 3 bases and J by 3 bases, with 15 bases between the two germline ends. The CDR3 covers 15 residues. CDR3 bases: TGTGCCAGCAGTTTCGAACAGGTTAGCCACTACGAGCAGTACTTC. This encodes CASSFEQVSHYEQYF. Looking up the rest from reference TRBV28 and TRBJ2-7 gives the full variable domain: DVKVTQSSRYLVKRTGEKVFLECVQDMDHENMFWYRQDPGLGLRLIYFSYDVKMKEKGDIPEGYSVSREKKERFSLILESASTNQTSMYLCASSFEQVSHYEQYFGPGTRLTVT.

The DNA of the CDR3 is TGTGCCAGCAGCCAATCGTTGGGTTACCCCCACGAGCAGTACTTC. Its protein is CASSQSLGYPHEQYF. V and J are TRBV16 and TRBJ2-7; D is unclear. The length of the CDR3 is 15 residues. The germline gives CDR1 KGHSY, CDR2 FQNENV. Trimming shortened V by 0 bases and J by 5 bases, and 14 bases separated the two germline ends.

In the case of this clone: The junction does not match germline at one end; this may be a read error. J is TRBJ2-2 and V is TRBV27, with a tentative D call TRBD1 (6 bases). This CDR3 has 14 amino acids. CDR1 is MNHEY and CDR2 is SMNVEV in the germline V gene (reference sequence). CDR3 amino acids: CASCLGAATGELFF. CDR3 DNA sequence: TGTGCCAGCTGTTTGGGGGCCGCCACCGGGGAGCTGTTTTTT.

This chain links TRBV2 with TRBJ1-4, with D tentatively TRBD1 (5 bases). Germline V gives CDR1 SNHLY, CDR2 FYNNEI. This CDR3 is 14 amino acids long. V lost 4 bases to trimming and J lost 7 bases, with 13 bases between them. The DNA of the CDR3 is TGTGCCAGCAGTGGACTCCTGGGGGGTGAAAAACTGTTTTTT. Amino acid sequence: CASSGLLGGEKLFF. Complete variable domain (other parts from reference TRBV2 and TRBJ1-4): EPEVTQTPSHQVTQMGQEVILRCVPISNHLYFYWYRQILGQKVEFLVSFYNNEISEKSEIFDDQFSVERPDGSNFTLKIRSTKLEDSAMYFCASSGLLGGEKLFFGSGTQLSVL.

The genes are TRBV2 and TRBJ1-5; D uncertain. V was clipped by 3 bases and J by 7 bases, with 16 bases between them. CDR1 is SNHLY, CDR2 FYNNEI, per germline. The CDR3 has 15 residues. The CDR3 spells CASSDQDGSGQPQHF. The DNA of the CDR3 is TGTGCCAGCAGTGACCAGGACGGGTCCGGGCAGCCCCAGCATTTT.

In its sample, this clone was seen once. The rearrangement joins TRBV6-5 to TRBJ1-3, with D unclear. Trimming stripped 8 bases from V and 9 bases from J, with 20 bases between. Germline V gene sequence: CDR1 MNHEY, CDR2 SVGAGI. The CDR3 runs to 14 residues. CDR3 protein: CASFERTDVGTIYF. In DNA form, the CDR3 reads TGTGCCAGCTTTGAGAGGACGGATGTAGGCACCATATATTTT.

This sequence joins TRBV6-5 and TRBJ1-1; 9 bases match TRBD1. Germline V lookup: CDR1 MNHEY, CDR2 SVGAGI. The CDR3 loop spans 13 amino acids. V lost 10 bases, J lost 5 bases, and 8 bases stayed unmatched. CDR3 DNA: TGTGCCAACGCGACAGGGGGGGAGACTGAAGCTTTCTTT. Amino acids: CANATGGETEAFF.

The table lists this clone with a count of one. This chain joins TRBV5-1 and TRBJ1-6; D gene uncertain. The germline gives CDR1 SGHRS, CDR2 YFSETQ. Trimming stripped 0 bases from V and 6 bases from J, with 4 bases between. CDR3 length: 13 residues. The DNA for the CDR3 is TGCGCCAGCAGCTTGGACCTTAATTCACCCCTCCACTTT. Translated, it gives CASSLDLNSPLHF.